This T cell receptor (beta chain) stems from a study of blood T cell repertoires in COVID-19. Study details: Some COVID-19 samples were acute and others convalescent; all came from the United States, Italy and Spain.

TCRdb keeps only in-frame clones here, not all; method: immunoSEQ multiplex PCR. The data show about 350,000 clones, about 87% seen once. In its sample, this clone was seen once. This TCR was recovered from a woman in her thirties who had recovered from COVID-19. The sample taken for sequencing was PBMCs or T cells enriched from blood (not recorded which).

The CDR3: CATSYPRGDTGELFF. The CDR3 region has the DNA TGTGCCACCTCTTACCCTCGGGGAGACACCGGGGAGCTGTTTTTT. This chain connects TRBV10-3 to TRBJ2-2; D may be TRBD2 (5 bases). Trimming cost V 10 bases and J 3 bases, with 18 bases left between them. This CDR3 region has 15 residues. In germline, CDR1 is ENHRY, CDR2 SYGVKD.